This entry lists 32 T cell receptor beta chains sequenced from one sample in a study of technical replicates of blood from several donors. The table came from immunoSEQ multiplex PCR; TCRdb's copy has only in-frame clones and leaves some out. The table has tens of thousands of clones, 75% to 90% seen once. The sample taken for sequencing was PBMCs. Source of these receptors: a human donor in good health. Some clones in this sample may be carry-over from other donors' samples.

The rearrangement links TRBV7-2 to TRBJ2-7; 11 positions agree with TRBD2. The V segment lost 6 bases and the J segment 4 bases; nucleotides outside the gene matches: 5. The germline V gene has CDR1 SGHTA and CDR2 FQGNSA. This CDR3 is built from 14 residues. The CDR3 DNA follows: TGTGCCAGCAGTTTGACTAGCGGGAAATACGAGCAGTACTTC. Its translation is CASSLTSGKYEQYF.

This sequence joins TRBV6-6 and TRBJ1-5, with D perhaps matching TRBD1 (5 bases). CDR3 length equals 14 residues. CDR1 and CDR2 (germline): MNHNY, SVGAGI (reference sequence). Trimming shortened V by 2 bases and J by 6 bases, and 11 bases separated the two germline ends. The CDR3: CASSYVGEGQPQHF. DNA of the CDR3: TGTGCCAGCAGTTACGTGGGGGAGGGTCAGCCCCAGCATTTT.

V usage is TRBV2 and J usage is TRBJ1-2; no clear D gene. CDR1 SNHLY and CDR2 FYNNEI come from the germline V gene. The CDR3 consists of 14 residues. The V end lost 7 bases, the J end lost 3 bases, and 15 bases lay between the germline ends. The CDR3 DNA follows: TGTGCCAGCAAGAGTGAGGGTTTGGACTATGGCTACACCTTC. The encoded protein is CASKSEGLDYGYTF.

CDR3 sequence (DNA): TGTGCCAGCAGCTCGTCGGGGGAGACCCAGTACTTC. This codes for CASSSSGETQYF. The V call is TRBV7-3, the J call TRBJ2-5, with TRBD2 as a possible D gene (5 bases). V was pared by 4 bases and J by 5 bases, with 8 bases between. The CDR3 is 12 residues long. CDR1 is SGHTA, CDR2 FQGTGA, per germline.

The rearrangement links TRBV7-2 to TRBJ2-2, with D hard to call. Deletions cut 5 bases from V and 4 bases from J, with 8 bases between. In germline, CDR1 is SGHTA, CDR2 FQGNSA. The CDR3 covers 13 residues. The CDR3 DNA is TGTGCCAGCAGCCCCCCGGGCACCGGGGAGCTGTTTTTT. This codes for CASSPPGTGELFF.

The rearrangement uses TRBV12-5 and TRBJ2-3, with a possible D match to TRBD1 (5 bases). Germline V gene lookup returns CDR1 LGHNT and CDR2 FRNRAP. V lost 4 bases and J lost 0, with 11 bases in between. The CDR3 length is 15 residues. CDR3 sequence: CASGYDSFSTDTQYF. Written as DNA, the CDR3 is TGTGCTAGTGGTTACGACAGCTTTAGCACAGATACGCAGTATTTT.

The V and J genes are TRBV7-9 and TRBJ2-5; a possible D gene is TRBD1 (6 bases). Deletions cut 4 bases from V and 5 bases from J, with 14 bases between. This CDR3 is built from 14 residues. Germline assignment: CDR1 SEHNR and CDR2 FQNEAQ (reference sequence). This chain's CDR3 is CASSSRDNRETQYF. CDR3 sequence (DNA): TGTGCCAGCAGCTCCCGGGACAACAGGGAGACCCAGTACTTC.

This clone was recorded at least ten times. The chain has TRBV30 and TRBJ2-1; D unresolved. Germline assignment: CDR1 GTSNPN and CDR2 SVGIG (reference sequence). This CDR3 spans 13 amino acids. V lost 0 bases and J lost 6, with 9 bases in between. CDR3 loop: CAWSVTVVNEQFF. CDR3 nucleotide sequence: TGTGCCTGGAGTGTAACGGTTGTCAATGAGCAGTTCTTC.

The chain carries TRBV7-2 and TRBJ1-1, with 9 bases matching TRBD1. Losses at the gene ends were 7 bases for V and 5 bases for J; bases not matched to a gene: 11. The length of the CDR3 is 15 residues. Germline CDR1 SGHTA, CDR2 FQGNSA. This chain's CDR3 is CASTPDRDRATEAFF. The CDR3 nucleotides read TGTGCCAGCACCCCAGACCGGGACAGGGCTACTGAAGCTTTCTTT. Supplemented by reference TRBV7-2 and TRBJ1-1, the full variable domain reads GAGVSQSPSNKVTEKGKDVELRCDPISGHTALYWYRQSLGQGLEFLIYFQGNSAPDKSGLPSDRFSAERTGGSVSTLTIQRTQQEDSAVYLCASTPDRDRATEAFFGQGTRLTVV.

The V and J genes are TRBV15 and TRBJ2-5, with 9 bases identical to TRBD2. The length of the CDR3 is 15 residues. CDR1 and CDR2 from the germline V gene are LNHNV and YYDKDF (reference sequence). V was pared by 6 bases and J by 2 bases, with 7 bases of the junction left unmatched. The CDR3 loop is CATRELAGVQETQYF. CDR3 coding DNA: TGTGCCACCAGGGAGTTAGCGGGAGTACAAGAGACCCAGTACTTC.

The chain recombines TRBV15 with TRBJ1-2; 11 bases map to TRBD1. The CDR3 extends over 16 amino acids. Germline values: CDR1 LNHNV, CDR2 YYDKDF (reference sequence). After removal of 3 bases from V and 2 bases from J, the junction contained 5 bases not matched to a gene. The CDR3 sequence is CATSSWDRGTNYGYTF. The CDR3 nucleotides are TGTGCCACCAGCAGTTGGGACAGGGGGACCAACTATGGCTACACCTTC.

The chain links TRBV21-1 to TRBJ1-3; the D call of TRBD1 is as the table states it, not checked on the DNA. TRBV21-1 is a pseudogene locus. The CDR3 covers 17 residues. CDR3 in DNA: TGTGCCAGCAGCACGCCGTTACAGGGGGGGACTGGAAACACCATATATTTT. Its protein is CASSTPLQGGTGNTIYF.

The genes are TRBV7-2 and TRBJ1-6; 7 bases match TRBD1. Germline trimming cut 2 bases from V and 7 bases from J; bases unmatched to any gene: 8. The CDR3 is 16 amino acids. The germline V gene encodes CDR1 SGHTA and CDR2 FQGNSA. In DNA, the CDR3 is TGTGCCAGCAGCTTACGCCCGGCAGGGGGAAATTCACCCCTCCACTTT. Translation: CASSLRPAGGNSPLHF. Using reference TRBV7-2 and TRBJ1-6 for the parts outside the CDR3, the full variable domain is GAGVSQSPSNKVTEKGKDVELRCDPISGHTALYWYRQSLGQGLEFLIYFQGNSAPDKSGLPSDRFSAERTGGSVSTLTIQRTQQEDSAVYLCASSLRPAGGNSPLHFGNGTRLTVT.

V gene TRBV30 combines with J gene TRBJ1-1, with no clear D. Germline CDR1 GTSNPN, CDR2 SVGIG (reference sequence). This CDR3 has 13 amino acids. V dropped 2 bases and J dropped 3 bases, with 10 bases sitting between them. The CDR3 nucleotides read TGTGCCTGGAGTTTACATGGAGACACTGAAGCTTTCTTT. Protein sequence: CAWSLHGDTEAFF.

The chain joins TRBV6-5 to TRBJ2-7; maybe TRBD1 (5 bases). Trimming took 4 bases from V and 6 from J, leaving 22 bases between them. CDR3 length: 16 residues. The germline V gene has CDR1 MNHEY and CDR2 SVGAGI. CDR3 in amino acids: CASSSSFGRARSEQYF. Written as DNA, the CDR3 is TGTGCCAGCAGTTCTTCCTTCGGCAGGGCTCGAAGCGAGCAGTACTTC.

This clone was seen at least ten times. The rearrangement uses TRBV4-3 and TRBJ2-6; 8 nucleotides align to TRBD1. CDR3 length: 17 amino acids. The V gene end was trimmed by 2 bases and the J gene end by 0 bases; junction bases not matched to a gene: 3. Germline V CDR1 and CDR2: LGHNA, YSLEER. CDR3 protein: CASSQQGANSGANVLTF. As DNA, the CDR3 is TGCGCCAGCAGCCAACAGGGGGCCAACTCTGGGGCCAACGTCCTGACTTTC.

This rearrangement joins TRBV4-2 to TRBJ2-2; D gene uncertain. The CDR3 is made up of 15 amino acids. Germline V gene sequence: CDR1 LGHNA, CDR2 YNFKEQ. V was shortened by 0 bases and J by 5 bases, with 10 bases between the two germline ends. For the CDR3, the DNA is TGTGCCAGCAGCCAAGATCTTGTCGGTACCGGGGAGCTGTTTTTT. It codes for CASSQDLVGTGELFF.

The CDR3 nucleotides read TGTGCCAGCAGCTGGACAGGTACTAACTATGGCTACACCTTC. Translating gives CASSWTGTNYGYTF. This rearrangement joins TRBV7-9 to TRBJ1-2; the match to TRBD1 covers 7 bases. Germline trimming cut 4 bases from V and 0 bases from J; bases unmatched to any gene: 2. The germline V gene has CDR1 SEHNR and CDR2 FQNEAQ (reference sequence). The CDR3 covers 14 residues.

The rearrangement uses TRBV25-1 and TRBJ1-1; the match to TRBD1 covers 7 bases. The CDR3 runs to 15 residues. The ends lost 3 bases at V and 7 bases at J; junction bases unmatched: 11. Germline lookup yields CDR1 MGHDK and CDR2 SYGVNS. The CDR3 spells CASSDLRQGVIEAFF. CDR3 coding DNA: TGTGCCAGCAGTGATTTACGACAGGGTGTGATTGAAGCTTTCTTT.

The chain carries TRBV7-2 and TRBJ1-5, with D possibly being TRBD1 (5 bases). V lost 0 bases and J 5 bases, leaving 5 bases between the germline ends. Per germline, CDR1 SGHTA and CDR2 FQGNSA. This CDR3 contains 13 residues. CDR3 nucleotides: TGTGCCAGCAGCTTAGCGACAGATCAGCCCCAGCATTTT. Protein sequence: CASSLATDQPQHF.

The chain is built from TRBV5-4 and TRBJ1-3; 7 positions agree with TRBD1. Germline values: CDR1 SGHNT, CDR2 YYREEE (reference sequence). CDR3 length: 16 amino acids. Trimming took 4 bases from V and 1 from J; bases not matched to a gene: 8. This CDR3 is CASSQGGKLSGNTIYF. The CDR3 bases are TGTGCCAGCAGCCAGGGGGGAAAGCTGTCTGGAAACACCATATATTTT. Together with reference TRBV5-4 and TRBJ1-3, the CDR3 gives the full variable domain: ETGVTQSPTHLIKTRGQQVTLRCSSQSGHNTVSWYQQALGQGPQFIFQYYREEENGRGNFPPRFSGLQFPNYSSELNVNALELDDSALYLCASSQGGKLSGNTIYFGEGSWLTVV.

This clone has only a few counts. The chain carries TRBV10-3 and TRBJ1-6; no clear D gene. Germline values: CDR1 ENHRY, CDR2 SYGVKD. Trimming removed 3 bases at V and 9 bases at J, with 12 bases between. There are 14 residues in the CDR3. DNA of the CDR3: TGTGCCATCAGTGAAGCGGGTGAGGGTTCACCCCTCCACTTT. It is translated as CAISEAGEGSPLHF.

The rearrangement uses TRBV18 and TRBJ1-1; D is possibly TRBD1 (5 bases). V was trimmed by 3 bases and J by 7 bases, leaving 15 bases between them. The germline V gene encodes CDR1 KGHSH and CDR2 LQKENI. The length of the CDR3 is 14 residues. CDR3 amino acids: CASSPLGRGFEAFF. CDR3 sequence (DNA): TGTGCCAGCTCACCTTTGGGGAGGGGCTTTGAAGCTTTCTTT.

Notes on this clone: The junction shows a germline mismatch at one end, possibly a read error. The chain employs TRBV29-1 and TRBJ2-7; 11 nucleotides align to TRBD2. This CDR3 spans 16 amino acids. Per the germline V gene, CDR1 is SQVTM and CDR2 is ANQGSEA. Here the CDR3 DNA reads TGCGGCGTGGGAGGGACTAGCGGAACTCTCCCCTACGAGCAGTACTTC. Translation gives CGVGGTSGTLPYEQYF.

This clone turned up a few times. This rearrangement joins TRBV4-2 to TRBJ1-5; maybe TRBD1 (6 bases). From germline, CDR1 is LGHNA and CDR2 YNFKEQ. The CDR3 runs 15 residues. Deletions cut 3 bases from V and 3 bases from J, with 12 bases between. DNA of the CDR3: TGTGCCAGCAGCCAGGCATGGACAGTCAATCAGCCCCAGCATTTT. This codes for CASSQAWTVNQPQHF.

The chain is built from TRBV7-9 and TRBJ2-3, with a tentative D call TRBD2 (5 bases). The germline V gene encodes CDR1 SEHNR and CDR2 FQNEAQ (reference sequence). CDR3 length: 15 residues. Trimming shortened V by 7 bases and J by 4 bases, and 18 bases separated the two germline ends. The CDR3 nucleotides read TGTGCCAGCAAACCCGTGGGAGCTAACGCAGATACGCAGTATTTT. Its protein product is CASKPVGANADTQYF.

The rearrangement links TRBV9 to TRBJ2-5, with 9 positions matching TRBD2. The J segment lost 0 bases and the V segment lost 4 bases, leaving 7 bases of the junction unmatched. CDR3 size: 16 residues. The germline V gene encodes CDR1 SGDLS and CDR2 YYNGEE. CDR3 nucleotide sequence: TGTGCCAGCAGCCGGGGGGCTAGCGGGGACCAAGAGACCCAGTACTTC. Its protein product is CASSRGASGDQETQYF.

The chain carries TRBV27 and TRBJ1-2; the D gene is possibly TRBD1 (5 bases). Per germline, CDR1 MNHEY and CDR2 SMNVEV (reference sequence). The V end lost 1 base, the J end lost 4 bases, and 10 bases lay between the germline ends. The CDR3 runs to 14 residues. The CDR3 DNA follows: TGTGCCAGCAGTTTATACGGGCAGGGCTATGGCTACACCTTC. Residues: CASSLYGQGYGYTF.

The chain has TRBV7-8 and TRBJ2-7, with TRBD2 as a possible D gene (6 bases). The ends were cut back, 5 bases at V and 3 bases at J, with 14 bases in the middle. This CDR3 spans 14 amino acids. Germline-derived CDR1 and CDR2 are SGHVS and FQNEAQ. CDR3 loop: CASSRTGSDYEQYF. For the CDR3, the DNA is TGTGCCAGCAGCCGGACCGGGAGTGACTACGAGCAGTACTTC.

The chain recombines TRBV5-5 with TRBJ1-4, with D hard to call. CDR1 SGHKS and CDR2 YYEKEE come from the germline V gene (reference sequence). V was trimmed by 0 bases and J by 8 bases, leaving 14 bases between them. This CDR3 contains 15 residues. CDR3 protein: CASSLEPGRIEKLFF. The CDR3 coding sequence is TGTGCCAGCAGCTTGGAACCAGGCCGAATAGAAAAACTGTTTTTT.

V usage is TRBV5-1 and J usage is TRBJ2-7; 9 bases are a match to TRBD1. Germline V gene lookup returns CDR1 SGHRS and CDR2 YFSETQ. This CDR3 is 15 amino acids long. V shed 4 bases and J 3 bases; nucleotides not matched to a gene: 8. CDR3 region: CASSVTGTGFYEQYF. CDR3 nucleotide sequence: TGCGCCAGCAGCGTAACCGGGACAGGGTTCTACGAGCAGTACTTC. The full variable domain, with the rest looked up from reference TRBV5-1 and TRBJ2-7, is KAGVTQTPRYLIKTRGQQVTLSCSPISGHRSVSWYQQTPGQGLQFLFEYFSETQRNKGNFPGRFSGRQFSNSRSEMNVSTLELGDSALYLCASSVTGTGFYEQYFGPGTRLTVT.

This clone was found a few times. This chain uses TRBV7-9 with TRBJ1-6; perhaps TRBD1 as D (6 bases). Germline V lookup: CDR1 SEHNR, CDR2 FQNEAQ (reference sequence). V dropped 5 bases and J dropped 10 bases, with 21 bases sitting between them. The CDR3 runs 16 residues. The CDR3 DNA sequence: TGTGCCAGCAGCGCTGACAGGTCCACTAGGGCATCACCCCTCCACTTT. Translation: CASSADRSTRASPLHF.